This passage covers 22 T cell receptor beta chains from one sample sequenced in a study of T and B cells in COVID-19 patients. From blood, about 240-550 ng of genomic DNA served as TRB template. BIOMED2 TRB-A/B primer pools were used in multiplex TRB PCR. TCRdb fed the multiplex PCR reads into MiXCR, producing one record per CDR3 protein. The table lists approximately 20,000 distinct CDR3 sequences, 25% to 35% of them singletons, with under 3.5% in the top ten. Sequenced input: blood. The origin of the receptors is a human donor who had recovered from COVID-19.

V is TRBV18 and J is TRBJ1-5; tentative D call: TRBD1 (5 bases). The V end lost 2 bases, the J end lost 7 bases, and 15 bases lay between the germline ends. The germline CDR1 and CDR2 sequences are KGHSH and LQKENI. The CDR3 runs to 15 residues. In nucleotides, the CDR3 is TGTGCCAGCTCACCAGGGAGGATGGGGGGGCAGCCCCAGCATTTT. Protein product: CASSPGRMGGQPQHF.

This clonotype is medium-sized in the sample. The rearrangement joins TRBV19 to TRBJ2-3, with D perhaps matching TRBD2 (5 bases). Trimming took off 9 bases at V and 0 bases at J, with 16 bases between the two ends. This CDR3 has 15 residues. CDR1 and CDR2 from the germline V gene are LNHDA and SQIVND (reference sequence). CDR3 sequence reads: CASRGGSPSTDTQYF. The DNA for the CDR3 is TGTGCCAGCAGAGGTGGGAGCCCTAGCACAGATACGCAGTATTTT.

The rearrangement links TRBV7-2 to TRBJ2-7; a weak D match, TRBD2 (5 bases). Trimming pared 5 bases from V and 4 bases from J, leaving 9 bases between. Germline V gene lookup returns CDR1 SGHTA and CDR2 FQGNSA. This CDR3 spans 12 amino acids. CDR3 loop: CASSPSSYEQYF. The CDR3 bases are TGTGCCAGCAGCCCTAGCAGTTACGAGCAGTACTTC. The whole variable domain, remainder taken from reference TRBV7-2 and TRBJ2-7, is GAGVSQSPSNKVTEKGKDVELRCDPISGHTALYWYRQSLGQGLEFLIYFQGNSAPDKSGLPSDRFSAERTGGSVSTLTIQRTQQEDSAVYLCASSPSSYEQYFGPGTRLTVT.

This sequence joins TRBV5-4 and TRBJ1-2, with a weak D call TRBD1 (6 bases). This CDR3 comprises 13 residues. Germline V gives CDR1 SGHNT, CDR2 YYREEE (reference sequence). Trimming pared 1 base from V and 7 bases from J, leaving 11 bases between. In DNA form, the CDR3 reads TGTGCCAGCAGCTTGTCAGGGGAGGGTGGCTACACCTTC. It encodes CASSLSGEGGYTF. The variable domain in full, completed from reference TRBV5-4 and TRBJ1-2, reads ETGVTQSPTHLIKTRGQQVTLRCSSQSGHNTVSWYQQALGQGPQFIFQYYREEENGRGNFPPRFSGLQFPNYSSELNVNALELDDSALYLCASSLSGEGGYTFGSGTRLTVV.

In its sample, this clonotype was seen once. CDR3 region: CAISESPENYGYTF. The CDR3 bases are TGTGCCATCAGTGAGTCACCGGAAAACTATGGCTACACCTTC. This chain joins TRBV10-3 and TRBJ1-2, with no clear D. Trimming shortened V by 0 bases and J by 2 bases, and 7 bases separated the two germline ends. CDR3 size: 14 residues. The V gene's germline CDR1 is ENHRY and CDR2 SYGVKD.

By frequency in the sample, this clonotype is medium-sized. CDR3 bases: TGCAGCCTCGGCGGGGGGGGAGATACGCAGTATTTT. Encoded protein: CSLGGGGDTQYF. The chain carries TRBV29-1 and TRBJ2-3; 9 nucleotides agree with TRBD2. Trimming cost V 8 bases and J 5 bases; bases outside gene matches: 5. The CDR3 sequence is 12 residues long. The germline V gene encodes CDR1 SQVTM and CDR2 ANQGSEA.

This clonotype is judged medium-sized. The rearrangement links TRBV19 to TRBJ2-3, with 9 positions matching TRBD2. The germline V gene has CDR1 LNHDA and CDR2 SQIVND (reference sequence). Trimming at V came to 9 bases and at J to 0 bases, leaving 4 bases not matched to a gene. CDR3 length: 14 amino acids. CDR3 residues: CASRAGGSTDTQYF. CDR3 DNA: TGTGCCAGCCGAGCGGGGGGCAGCACAGATACGCAGTATTTT.

The chain carries TRBV6-5 and TRBJ2-5; TRBD1 agrees at 9 bases. The CDR3 contains 16 residues. The J segment lost 4 bases and the V segment lost 5 bases, leaving 11 bases of the junction unmatched. Per the germline V gene, CDR1 is MNHEY and CDR2 is SVGAGI. Here the CDR3 reads CASSPWGGQGGETQYF. CDR3 in DNA: TGTGCCAGCAGTCCATGGGGGGGACAGGGTGGAGAGACCCAGTACTTC.

The V call is TRBV5-1, the J call TRBJ2-5; 11 nucleotides line up with TRBD2. V dropped 0 bases and J dropped 4; count of bases not matched to a gene: 11. CDR1 is SGHRS, CDR2 YFSETQ, per germline. The CDR3 is 18 amino acids. The CDR3 coding sequence is TGCGCCAGCAGCTTGGCAGGTAGCGGGGGGGCTTGGCGAGAGACCCAGTACTTC. Amino acids: CASSLAGSGGAWRETQYF.

Worth noting for this clonotype: Given a much more abundant clone one base away, this may be a read error. The chain links TRBV19 to TRBJ1-6, with no clear D. CDR3 length: 17 amino acids. CDR1 is LNHDA and CDR2 is SQIVND in the germline V gene (reference sequence). The CDR3 sequence is CASSPPGGSSYNSPPHF. As DNA, the CDR3 is TGTGCCAGTAGCCCACCCGGCGGGAGCTCCTATAATTCACCCCCCCACTTT.

This clonotype showed up many times. V and J are TRBV6-1 and TRBJ2-5; TRBD2 is a possible D gene (5 bases). The CDR3 loop spans 12 amino acids. Germline-derived CDR1 and CDR2 are MNHNS and SASEGT. With 2 bases removed from V and 5 bases from J, the gap between germline ends came to 6 bases. CDR3 sequence: CASSERGETQYF. Written as DNA, the CDR3 is TGTGCCAGCAGTGAACGAGGGGAGACCCAGTACTTC.

This clonotype is medium-sized (0.01 to 0.1%) by share. The rearrangement uses TRBV30 and TRBJ1-4, with TRBD1 identical over 9 bases. J was trimmed by 7 bases and V by 5 bases; bases with no gene match: 5. The CDR3 totals 13 residues. The V gene's germline CDR1 is GTSNPN and CDR2 SVGIG (reference sequence). DNA of the CDR3: TGTGCCTGGCAGACAGGGGGAGCTGAAAAACTGTTTTTT. Its translation: CAWQTGGAEKLFF.

The rearrangement links TRBV19 to TRBJ1-1, with TRBD1 matching 7 bases. V dropped 2 bases and J dropped 12; count of bases not matched to a gene: 9. The germline CDR1 and CDR2 sequences are LNHDA and SQIVND (reference sequence). The CDR3 is made up of 13 amino acids. The CDR3 DNA reads TGTGCCAGTAGTATAAAGAGGGGGCTCAAAACTTTCTTT. Translated, it gives CASSIKRGLKTFF. The whole variable domain, filled in from reference TRBV19 and TRBJ1-1, reads DGGITQSPKYLFRKEGQNVTLSCEQNLNHDAMYWYRQDPGQGLRLIYYSQIVNDFQKGDIAEGYSVSREKKESFPLTVTSAQKNPTAFYLCASSIKRGLKTFFGQGTRLTVV.

The CDR3 sequence is CASSFGTGFQPQHF. In DNA, the CDR3 is TGTGCCAGCAGCTTTGGTACAGGGTTCCAGCCCCAGCATTTT. The chain joins TRBV5-5 to TRBJ1-5; D possibly corresponds to TRBD1 (6 bases). Between the trimmed V and J ends, which lost 2 bases and 7 bases, there was a span of 13 bases. Germline V gene lookup returns CDR1 SGHKS and CDR2 YYEKEE (reference sequence). The length of the CDR3 is 14 residues.

V gene TRBV19 combines with J gene TRBJ2-5; no reliable D call. The CDR3 is 13 amino acids. Between the trimmed V and J ends, which lost 6 bases and 1 base, there was a span of 9 bases. Germline CDR1 and CDR2: LNHDA and SQIVND (reference sequence). CDR3: CASSLNIQETQYF. In DNA form, the CDR3 reads TGTGCCAGTAGCTTGAATATCCAAGAGACCCAGTACTTC.

This clonotype has only a few counts. The CDR3 DNA sequence: TGTGCCAGCAGCTTAGCTATAATTTCCTACGAGCAGTACTTC. This translates into CASSLAIISYEQYF. The V call is TRBV7-9, the J call TRBJ2-7; D is ambiguous. V was shortened by 0 bases and J by 1 base, with 7 bases between the two germline ends. Germline CDR1 reads SEHNR; CDR2 reads FQNEAQ (reference sequence). CDR3 length equals 14 residues.

About this clonotype itself: A much bigger clone sits one base away, suggesting this may be a read error. The rearrangement links TRBV30 to TRBJ2-1, with D unresolved. CDR1 and CDR2 from the germline V gene are GTSNPN and SVGIG (reference sequence). CDR3 length: 11 residues. The V and J ends lost 2 bases and 8 bases respectively, with 7 bases between them. The CDR3 nucleotides are TGTGCCTGGAGTTTATTCGATGAGCAGTTCTTC. It translates to CAWSLFDEQFF.

The chain couples TRBV29-1 to TRBJ2-7; maybe TRBD1 (6 bases). Germline CDR1 SQVTM, CDR2 ANQGSEA. The CDR3 runs 14 residues. With 7 bases removed from V and 0 bases from J, the gap between germline ends came to 16 bases. The CDR3 nucleotides read TGCAGCGCTTCTAGGACAGCCAGCTCCTACGAGCAGTACTTC. Translating gives CSASRTASSYEQYF.

In its sample, this clonotype was seen many times. The V and J genes are TRBV18 and TRBJ2-7, with 7 positions matching TRBD2. This CDR3 has 14 residues. V gave up 5 bases and J gave up 4 bases; unmatched junction bases: 8. The germline V gene has CDR1 KGHSH and CDR2 LQKENI. This CDR3 reads CASSSSSGTYEQYF. DNA of the CDR3: TGTGCCAGCTCATCCTCTAGCGGCACATACGAGCAGTACTTC.

This clonotype is categorized as medium-sized. The V call is TRBV5-6, the J call TRBJ2-5; D not certain. Per germline, CDR1 SGHDT and CDR2 YYEEEE. The length of the CDR3 is 12 residues. V was cut by 4 bases and J by 4 bases, with 8 bases left in between. CDR3 residues: CASSLSAETQYF. CDR3 bases: TGTGCCAGCAGCCTCAGCGCAGAGACCCAGTACTTC.

This clonotype was observed a few times. The chain employs TRBV5-4 and TRBJ2-7; D call uncertain. The CDR3 totals 14 residues. Germline values: CDR1 SGHNT, CDR2 YYREEE (reference sequence). With 0 bases removed from V and 4 bases from J, the gap between germline ends came to 11 bases. CDR3 sequence (DNA): TGTGCCAGCAGCTTGGGCCAATACGGGTACGAGCAGTACTTC. As protein: CASSLGQYGYEQYF.

V gene TRBV5-1 combines with J gene TRBJ1-3; 9 bases line up with TRBD1. The CDR3 covers 15 residues. Germline values: CDR1 SGHRS, CDR2 YFSETQ. J lost 3 bases, V lost 4 bases, and 5 bases had no gene match. The CDR3 sequence is CASSPTGGGGNTIYF. CDR3 bases: TGCGCCAGCAGCCCTACAGGGGGCGGTGGAAACACCATATATTTT.